This TCR beta chain was identified during a study of early T cells in non-severe SARS-CoV-2 infection. TCRdb fed the 5' RACE reads into MiXCR, producing one record per CDR3 protein. The sample carries around 44,000 distinct CDR3 sequences, over 7.5% recorded once. The CDR3 contains 16 residues. V shed 0 bases, J shed 5 bases, and the junction held 6 bases outside the gene matches. Looked up from germline, CDR1 is MNHNY and CDR2 is SVGAGI (reference sequence). The rearrangement joins TRBV6-6 to TRBJ2-2; the match to TRBD2 covers 7 bases. The sample taken for sequencing was whole blood. The clonotype originates from an adult who was a healthcare worker with PCR-confirmed SARS-CoV-2 infection or an uninfected control (not recorded which). The CDR3: CASSYSRDYRTGELFF. The CDR3 nucleotides read TGTGCCAGCAGTTACTCCCGGGACTATCGGACCGGGGAGCTGTTTTTT.